This T cell receptor beta chain was retrieved from a study of spatial heterogeneity in lung cancer. Trimming left V 5 bases short and J 8 bases short, with 15 bases between. Germline V lookup: CDR1 SEHNR, CDR2 FQNEAQ (reference sequence). This CDR3 region has 13 residues. TCRdb independently ran MiXCR on the 5' RACE reads; one entry per CDR3 protein. The profile shows around 41,000 distinct CDR3 sequences, 6.5% to 8.5% of them singletons. This clonotype came up many times. Time point denoted: sample taken at primary tumor resection. Sequencing of whole RNA from tumor, nontumor lung or frozen PBMC involved no sorting.

The material sequenced was PBMCs, taken at surgery. The clonotype comes from a female donor with early-stage non-small cell lung cancer. The rearrangement uses TRBV7-9 and TRBJ1-2; D unresolved. CDR3 sequence reads: CASSREGPRGYTF. DNA for the CDR3: TGTGCCAGCAGCCGCGAAGGTCCTAGGGGCTACACCTTC.